What follows are 3 T cell receptor beta chains derived from one specimen sequenced in a study of T-cell memory formation after mild COVID-19. TCRdb independently ran MiXCR on the 5' RACE reads; one entry per CDR3 protein. The sample includes under 450,000 distinct CDR3 sequences, roughly a quarter of them seen just once. Sequences were obtained from PBMCs or a T cell subset sorted from them (not recorded which). Receptors originate from an adult woman who had mild COVID-19 (a few samples of this study predate the infection). Cell type and time point are not known.

This chain joins TRBV7-9 and TRBJ1-2; D is unresolved. Trimming shortened V by 1 base and J by 7 bases, and 13 bases separated the two germline ends. Per the germline V gene, CDR1 is SEHNR and CDR2 is FQNEAQ (reference sequence). CDR3 size: 14 residues. The CDR3 is CASSLDSWESGYTF. For the CDR3, the DNA is TGTGCCAGCAGCTTAGACAGTTGGGAGAGTGGCTACACCTTC.

The rearrangement joins TRBV5-1 to TRBJ2-7; no clear D. Germline CDR1 is SGHRS and CDR2 is YFSETQ. CDR3 length equals 15 residues. V lost 2 bases, J lost 3 bases, and 15 bases lay in between. The CDR3 sequence is CASSLSADKNYEQYF. Written as DNA, the CDR3 is TGCGCCAGCAGCTTATCGGCAGATAAAAACTACGAGCAGTACTTC.

The chain is built from TRBV6-6 and TRBJ2-7; D unresolved. The V gene lost 0 bases and the J gene lost 0 bases, with 9 bases spanning the gap. Germline lookup yields CDR1 MNHNY and CDR2 SVGAGI (reference sequence). The CDR3 totals 15 residues. The CDR3 DNA sequence: TGTGCCAGCAGTTACTCAACCGGGCACTCCTACGAGCAGTACTTC. Translated, it gives CASSYSTGHSYEQYF.